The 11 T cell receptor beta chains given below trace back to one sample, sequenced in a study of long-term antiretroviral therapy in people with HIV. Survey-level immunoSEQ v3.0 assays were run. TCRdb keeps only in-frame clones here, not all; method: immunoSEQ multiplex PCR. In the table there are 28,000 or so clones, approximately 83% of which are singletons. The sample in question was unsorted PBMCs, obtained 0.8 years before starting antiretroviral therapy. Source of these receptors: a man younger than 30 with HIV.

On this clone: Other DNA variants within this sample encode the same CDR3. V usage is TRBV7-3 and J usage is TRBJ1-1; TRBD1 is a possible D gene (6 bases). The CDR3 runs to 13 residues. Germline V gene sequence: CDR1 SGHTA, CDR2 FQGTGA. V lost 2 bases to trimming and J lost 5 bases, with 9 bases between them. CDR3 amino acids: CASSLGGGTEAFF. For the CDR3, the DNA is TGTGCCAGCAGCTTAGGAGGGGGAACTGAAGCTTTCTTT.

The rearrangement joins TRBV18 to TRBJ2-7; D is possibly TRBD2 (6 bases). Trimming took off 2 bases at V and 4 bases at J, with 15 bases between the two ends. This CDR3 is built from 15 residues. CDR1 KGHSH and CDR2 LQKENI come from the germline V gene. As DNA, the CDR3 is TGTGCCAGCTCACCAAAGACTAGAAAATCTTACGAGCAGTACTTC. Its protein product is CASSPKTRKSYEQYF.

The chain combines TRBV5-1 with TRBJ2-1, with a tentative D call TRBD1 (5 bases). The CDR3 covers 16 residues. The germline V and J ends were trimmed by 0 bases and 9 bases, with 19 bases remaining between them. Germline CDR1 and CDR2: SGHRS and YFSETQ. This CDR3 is CASSLDSMGPRGEQFF. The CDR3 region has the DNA TGCGCCAGCAGCTTGGATAGTATGGGCCCTAGGGGTGAGCAGTTCTTC.

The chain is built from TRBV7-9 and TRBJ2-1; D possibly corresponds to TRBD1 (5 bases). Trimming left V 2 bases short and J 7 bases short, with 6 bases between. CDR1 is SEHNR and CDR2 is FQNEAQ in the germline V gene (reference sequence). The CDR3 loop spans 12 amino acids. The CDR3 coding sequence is TGTGCCAGCAGCTTACAGGGTAATGAGCAGTTCTTC. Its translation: CASSLQGNEQFF.

CDR3 nucleotide sequence: TGCGCCAGCAGCCTATGGACTAGCGGGGGAACAGATACGCAGTATTTT. As protein: CASSLWTSGGTDTQYF. The gene calls are TRBV5-1 and TRBJ2-3; 13 bases are shared with TRBD2. Germline lookup yields CDR1 SGHRS and CDR2 YFSETQ. The CDR3 spans 16 residues. V lost 4 bases, J lost 3 bases, and 5 bases stayed unmatched.

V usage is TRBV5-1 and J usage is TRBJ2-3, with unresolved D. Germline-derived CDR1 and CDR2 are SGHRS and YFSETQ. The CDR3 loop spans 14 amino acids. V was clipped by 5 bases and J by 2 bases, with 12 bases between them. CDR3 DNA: TGCGCCAGCAGGTCAACACGGACCACAGATACGCAGTATTTT. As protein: CASRSTRTTDTQYF.

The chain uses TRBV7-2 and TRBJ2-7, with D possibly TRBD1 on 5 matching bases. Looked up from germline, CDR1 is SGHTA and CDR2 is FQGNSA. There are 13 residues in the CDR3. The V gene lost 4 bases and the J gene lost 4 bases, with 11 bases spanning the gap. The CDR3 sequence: CASSSPQDYEQYF. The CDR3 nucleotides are TGTGCCAGCAGCTCTCCACAGGATTACGAGCAGTACTTC. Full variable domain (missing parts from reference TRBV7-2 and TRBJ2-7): GAGVSQSPSNKVTEKGKDVELRCDPISGHTALYWYRQSLGQGLEFLIYFQGNSAPDKSGLPSDRFSAERTGGSVSTLTIQRTQQEDSAVYLCASSSPQDYEQYFGPGTRLTVT.

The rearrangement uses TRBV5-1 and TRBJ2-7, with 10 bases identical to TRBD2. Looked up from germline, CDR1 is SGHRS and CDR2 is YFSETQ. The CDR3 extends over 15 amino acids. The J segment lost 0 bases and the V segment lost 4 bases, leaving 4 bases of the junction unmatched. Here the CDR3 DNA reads TGCGCCAGCAGCGTAAGCGGGGGGGCCTCCTACGAGCAGTACTTC. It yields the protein CASSVSGGASYEQYF.

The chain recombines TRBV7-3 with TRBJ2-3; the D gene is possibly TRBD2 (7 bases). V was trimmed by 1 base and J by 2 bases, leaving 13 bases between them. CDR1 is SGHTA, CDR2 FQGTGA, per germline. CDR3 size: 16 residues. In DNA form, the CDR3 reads TGTGCCAGCAGCTTAAGGGGCGGGGGCCCCACAGATACGCAGTATTTT. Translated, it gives CASSLRGGGPTDTQYF.

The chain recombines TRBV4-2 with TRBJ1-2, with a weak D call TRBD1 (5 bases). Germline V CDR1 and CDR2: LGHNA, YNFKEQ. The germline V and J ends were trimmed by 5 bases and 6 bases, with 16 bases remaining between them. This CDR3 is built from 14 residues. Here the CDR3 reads CASSLGQPGDGYTF. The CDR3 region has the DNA TGTGCCAGCAGCTTGGGGCAGCCGGGGGATGGCTACACCTTC.

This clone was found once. The CDR3 coding sequence is TGTGCCAGCAGCTTCATAGCGGGAGGGCGAGATACGCAGTATTTT. It encodes CASSFIAGGRDTQYF. J is TRBJ2-3 and V is TRBV7-2; 11 nucleotides match TRBD2. The CDR3 has 15 residues. Germline trimming cut 3 bases from V and 5 bases from J; bases unmatched to any gene: 4. CDR1 is SGHTA and CDR2 is FQGNSA in the germline V gene.